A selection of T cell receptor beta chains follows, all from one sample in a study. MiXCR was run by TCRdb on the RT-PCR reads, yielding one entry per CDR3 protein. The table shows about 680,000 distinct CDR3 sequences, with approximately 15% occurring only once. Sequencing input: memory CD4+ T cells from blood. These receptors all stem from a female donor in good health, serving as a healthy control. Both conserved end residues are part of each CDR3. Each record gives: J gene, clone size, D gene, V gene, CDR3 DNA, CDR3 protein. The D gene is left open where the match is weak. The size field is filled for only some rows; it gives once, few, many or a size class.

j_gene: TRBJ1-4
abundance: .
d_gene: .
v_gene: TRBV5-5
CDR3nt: TGTGCCAGCAGCCCCATTGGGAGTGAAAAACTGTTTTTT
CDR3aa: CASSPIGSEKLFF

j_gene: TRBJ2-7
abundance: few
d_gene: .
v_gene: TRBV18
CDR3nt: TGTGCCAGCTCACAAGCGCGACAGAGCGAGCAGTACTTC
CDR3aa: CASSQARQSEQYF

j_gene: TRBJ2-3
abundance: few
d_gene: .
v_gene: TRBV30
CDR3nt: TGTGCCTGGACTCCCCGAATCGACGATACGCAGTATTTT
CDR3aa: CAWTPRIDDTQYF

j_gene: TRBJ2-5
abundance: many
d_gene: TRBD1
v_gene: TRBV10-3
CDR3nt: TGTGCCATCAGCCCGACAGGGATAGGAGAGACCCAGTACTTC
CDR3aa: CAISPTGIGETQYF

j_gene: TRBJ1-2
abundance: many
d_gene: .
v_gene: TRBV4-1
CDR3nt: TGCGCCAGCAGCCCCGGACAGACCGGTTATGGCTACACCTTC
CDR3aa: CASSPGQTGYGYTF

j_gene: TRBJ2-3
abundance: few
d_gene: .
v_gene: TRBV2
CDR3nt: TGTGCCAGCAGTGAAGTCCGGGACACAGATACGCAGTATTTT
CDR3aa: CASSEVRDTDTQYF

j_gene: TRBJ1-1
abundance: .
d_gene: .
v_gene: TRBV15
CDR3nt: TGTGCCACCAGCAGAGATGGACTGGGGAACACTGAAGCTTTCTTT
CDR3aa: CATSRDGLGNTEAFF

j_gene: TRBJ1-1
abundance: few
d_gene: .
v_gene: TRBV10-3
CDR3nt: TGTGCCATCAGTCCTCAGGGAACTGGGAACACTGAAGCTTTCTTT
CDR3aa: CAISPQGTGNTEAFF

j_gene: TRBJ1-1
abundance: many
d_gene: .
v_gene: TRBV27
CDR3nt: TGTGCCAGCACCAAACTAGACAGCGCTGAAGCTTTCTTT
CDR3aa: CASTKLDSAEAFF

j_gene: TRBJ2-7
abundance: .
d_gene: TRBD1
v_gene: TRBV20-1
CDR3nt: TGCAGTGCTAGCGGGACAGGCTATCCCGAGCAGTACTTC
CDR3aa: CSASGTGYPEQYF

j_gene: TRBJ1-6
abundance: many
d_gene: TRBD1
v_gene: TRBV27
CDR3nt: TGTGCCAGCAAAATAGGGACAGGAAACTATAATTCACCCCTCCACTTT
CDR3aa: CASKIGTGNYNSPLHF

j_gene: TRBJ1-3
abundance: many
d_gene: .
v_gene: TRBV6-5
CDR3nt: TGTGCCAGCACGGCACTAGACGGAAACACCATATATTTT
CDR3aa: CASTALDGNTIYF

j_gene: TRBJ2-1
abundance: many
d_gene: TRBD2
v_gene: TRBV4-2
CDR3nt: TGTGCCAGCAGCCAAGATCTAGCGGGGTACAATGAGCAGTTCTTC
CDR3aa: CASSQDLAGYNEQFF

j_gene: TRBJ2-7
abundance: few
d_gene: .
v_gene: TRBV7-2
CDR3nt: TGTGCCAGCAGCTTAGATCGGGGTCGGCCCGCCGAGCAGTACTTC
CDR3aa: CASSLDRGRPAEQYF

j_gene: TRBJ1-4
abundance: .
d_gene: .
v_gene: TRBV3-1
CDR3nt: TGTGCCAGCAGCCAAGGGTCCGTGGGGGAAAAACTGTTTTTT
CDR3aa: CASSQGSVGEKLFF

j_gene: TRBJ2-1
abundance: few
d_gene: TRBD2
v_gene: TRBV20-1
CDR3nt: TGCAGTGCTTCTTATAGCGGGATGTACAATGAGCAGTTCTTC
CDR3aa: CSASYSGMYNEQFF

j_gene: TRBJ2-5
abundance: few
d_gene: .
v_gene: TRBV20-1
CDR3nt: TGCAGTGCTTCTTACTTACCCCCGACGGAGACCCAGTACTTC
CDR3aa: CSASYLPPTETQYF

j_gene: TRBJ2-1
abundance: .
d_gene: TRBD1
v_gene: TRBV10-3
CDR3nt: TGTGCCATCAGATCTTTGCCGGGACAGGGGGTCGCCTACAATGAGCAGTTCTTC
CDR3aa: CAIRSLPGQGVAYNEQFF

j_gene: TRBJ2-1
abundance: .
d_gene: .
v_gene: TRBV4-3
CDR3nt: TGCGCCAGCAGCCAAGAGATCGGGGTGATCAATGAGCAGTTCTTC
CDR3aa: CASSQEIGVINEQFF

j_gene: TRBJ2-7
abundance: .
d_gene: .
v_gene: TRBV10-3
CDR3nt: TGTTCCATCAGTGACGGGGCACACAGGACCTCCTCCTACGAGCAGTACTTC
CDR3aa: CSISDGAHRTSSYEQYF

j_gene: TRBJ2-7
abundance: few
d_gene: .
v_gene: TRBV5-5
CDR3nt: TGTGCCAGCAGCACGGGATCCCCCTACGAGCAGTACTTC
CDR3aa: CASSTGSPYEQYF

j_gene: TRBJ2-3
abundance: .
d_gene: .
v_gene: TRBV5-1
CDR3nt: TGCGCCAGCAGCTTGGGTAGACAGAACACAGATACGCAGTATTTT
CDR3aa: CASSLGRQNTDTQYF

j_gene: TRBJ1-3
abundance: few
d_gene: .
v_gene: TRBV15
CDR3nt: TGTGCCACCAGCAGCTATTCCAGGGGTTCTGGAAACACCATATATTTT
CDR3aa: CATSSYSRGSGNTIYF

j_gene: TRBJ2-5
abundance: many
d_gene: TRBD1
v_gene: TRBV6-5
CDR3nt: TGTGCCAGCAGTTCGACAGGGTCGGTGAAGACCCAGTACTTC
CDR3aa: CASSSTGSVKTQYF

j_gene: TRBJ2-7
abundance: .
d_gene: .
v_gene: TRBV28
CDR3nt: TGTGCCAGCTTCCCGGCAGACGGCTCCTACGAGCAGTACTTC
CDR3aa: CASFPADGSYEQYF

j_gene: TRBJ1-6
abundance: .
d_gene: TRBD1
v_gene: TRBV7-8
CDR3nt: TGTGCCAGCAGCTTAGTGACCGGGACAGCGGCTTCACCCCTCCACTTT
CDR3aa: CASSLVTGTAASPLHF

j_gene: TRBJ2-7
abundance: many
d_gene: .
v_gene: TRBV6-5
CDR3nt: TGTGCCAGCAGTTACGGGAGAAAGCAGTACTTC
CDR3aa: CASSYGRKQYF

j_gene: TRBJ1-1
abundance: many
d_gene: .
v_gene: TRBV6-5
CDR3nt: TGTGCCAGCAGTTCCGTCACTGAAGCTTTCTTT
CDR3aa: CASSSVTEAFF

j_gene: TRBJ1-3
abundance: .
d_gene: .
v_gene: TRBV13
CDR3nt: TGTGCCAGCAGTCTTCAGGAAAACACCATATATTTT
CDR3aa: CASSLQENTIYF

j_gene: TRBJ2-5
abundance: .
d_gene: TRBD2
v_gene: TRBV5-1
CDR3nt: TGCGCCAGCAGCCTAAGCGGACTAGCGGGTAATAGGGAGACCCAGTACTTC
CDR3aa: CASSLSGLAGNRETQYF

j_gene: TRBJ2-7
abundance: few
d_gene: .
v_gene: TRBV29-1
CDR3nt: TGCAGCGTTGATGGCCTTCAGGGGAGCCACGAGCAGTACTTC
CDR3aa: CSVDGLQGSHEQYF

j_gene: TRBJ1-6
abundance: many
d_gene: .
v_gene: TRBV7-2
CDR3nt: TGTGCCAGCAGCCTACAGGGCGATTATTCACCCCTCCACTTT
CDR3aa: CASSLQGDYSPLHF

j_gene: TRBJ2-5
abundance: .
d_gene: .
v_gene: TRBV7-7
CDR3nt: TGTGCCAGCAGCTACGGACCGAACACGGAGACCCAGTACTTC
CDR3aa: CASSYGPNTETQYF

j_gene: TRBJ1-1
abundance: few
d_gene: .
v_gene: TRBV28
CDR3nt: TGTGCCAGCAGTTTGAGAGGGGGGTCCTTGAACACTGAAGCTTTCTTT
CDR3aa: CASSLRGGSLNTEAFF

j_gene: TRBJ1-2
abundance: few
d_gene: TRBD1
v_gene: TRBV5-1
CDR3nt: TGCGCCAGCAGCGGGAGGGGACAGGGAGACTATGGCTACACCTTC
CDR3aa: CASSGRGQGDYGYTF

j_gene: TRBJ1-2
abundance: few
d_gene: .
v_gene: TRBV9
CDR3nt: TGTGCCAGCAGCGGGTCTCGGACTAACTATGGCTACACCTTC
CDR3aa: CASSGSRTNYGYTF

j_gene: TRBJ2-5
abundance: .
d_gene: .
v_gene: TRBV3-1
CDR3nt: TGTGCCAGCAGTAAGAGCGGAAGCCAAGAGACCCAGTACTTC
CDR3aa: CASSKSGSQETQYF

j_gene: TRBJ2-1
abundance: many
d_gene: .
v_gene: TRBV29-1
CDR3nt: TGCAGCGCCCCCCTCCCGGGTTACAATGAGCAGTTCTTC
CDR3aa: CSAPLPGYNEQFF

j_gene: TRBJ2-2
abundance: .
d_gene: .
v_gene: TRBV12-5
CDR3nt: TGTGCTAGTGGTTTGGTGGAGGGGTACACCGGGGAGCTGTTTTTT
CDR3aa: CASGLVEGYTGELFF

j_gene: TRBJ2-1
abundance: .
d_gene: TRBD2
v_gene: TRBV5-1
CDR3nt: TGCGCCAGCAGCTTGGGGGGGACTAGCTTCCATGAGCAGTTCTTC
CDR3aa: CASSLGGTSFHEQFF

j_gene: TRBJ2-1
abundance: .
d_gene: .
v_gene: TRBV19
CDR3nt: TGTGCCAGTACTTCAGCTTCCTACAATGAGCAGTTCTTC
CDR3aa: CASTSASYNEQFF

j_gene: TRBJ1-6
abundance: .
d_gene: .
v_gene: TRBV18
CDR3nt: TGTGCCAGCTCACCTTTCTCGGACCCCGGCTCCTATAATTCACCCCTCCACTTT
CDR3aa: CASSPFSDPGSYNSPLHF

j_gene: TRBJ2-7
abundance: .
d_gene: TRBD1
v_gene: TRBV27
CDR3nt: TGTGCCAGCAGTTTTACAGGGGGCGAGCAGTACTTC
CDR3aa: CASSFTGGEQYF